These T cell receptor beta chains were read from a single sample in a study of blood T cell repertoires in COVID-19. Using immunoSEQ multiplex PCR, the repertoire was profiled, and TCRdb retains in-frame clones only, with some absent. Of 150,000 to 200,000 clones detected, approximately 89% appear once; the ten largest clones hold about 3.5%. The specimen sequenced was peripheral blood. Receptors originate from a man between 65 and 80 years old with acute or convalescent COVID-19. Both conserved end residues are part of each CDR3. D genes are given only for firm matches. Size tells how often a clone was seen (once, few, many) or the class of an expanded clone, and some rows leave it out.

abundance,j_gene,v_gene,d_gene,CDR3aa,CDR3nt
-,TRBJ1-5,TRBV4-2,TRBD1,CASSQDTGQGNQPQHF,TGTGCCAGCAGCCAAGATACGGGACAGGGGAATCAGCCCCAGCATTTT
-,TRBJ1-3,TRBV12-3/TRBV12-4,-,CASSMTAGNTIYF,TGTGCCAGCAGTATGACAGCCGGAAACACCATATATTTT
-,TRBJ1-2,TRBV10-3,-,CAIRPLDSVYGYTF,TGTGCCATCAGACCTTTGGACAGCGTCTATGGCTACACCTTC
-,TRBJ1-4,TRBV28,-,CASTGHSLEKLFF,TGTGCCAGCACCGGACATTCCCTTGAAAAACTGTTTTTT
once,TRBJ2-7,TRBV11-1,TRBD2,CASSRRPGGSYEQYF,TGTGCCAGCAGCAGACGGCCGGGAGGGTCCTACGAGCAGTACTTC
-,TRBJ1-3,TRBV9,TRBD1,CASSVTPDRGAGNTIYF,TGTGCCAGCAGCGTAACCCCGGACAGGGGAGCTGGAAACACCATATATTTT
-,TRBJ2-2,TRBV6-6,TRBD2,CASSWEREFRELFF,TGTGCCAGCAGTTGGGAGCGGGAGTTTCGGGAGCTGTTTTTT
-,TRBJ2-5,TRBV9,-,CASSVDGNTQETQYF,TGTGCCAGCAGCGTAGATGGCAACACACAAGAGACCCAGTACTTC
-,TRBJ2-2,TRBV7-2,-,CASSPQAASLNTGELFF,TGTGCCAGCAGCCCCCAAGCTGCGTCCTTGAACACCGGGGAGCTGTTTTTT
-,TRBJ2-1,TRBV19,TRBD1,CASSNTGVNEQFF,TGTGCCAGTAGTAACACAGGGGTCAATGAGCAGTTCTTC
-,TRBJ2-1,TRBV20-1,TRBD2,CSAPKRGEQFF,TGCAGTGCACCGAAGCGGGGTGAGCAGTTCTTC
-,TRBJ2-1,TRBV3-1/TRBV3-2,-,CASSKDYIYNEQFF,TGTGCCAGCAGTAAGGACTACATTTACAATGAGCAGTTCTTC
-,TRBJ2-5,TRBV5-4,TRBD2,CASSSGLATYLETQYF,TGTGCCAGCAGCAGCGGACTAGCCACTTATCTAGAGACCCAGTACTTC
few,TRBJ1-4,TRBV2,TRBD1,CASSTGTGAEKLFF,TGTGCCAGCAGCACCGGGACAGGGGCCGAAAAACTGTTTTTT
-,TRBJ2-7,TRBV5-4,TRBD1,CASSFGTVSYEQYF,TGTGCCAGCAGCTTCGGGACAGTCTCCTACGAGCAGTACTTC
-,TRBJ2-5,TRBV28,-,CASSFHYEKLSRETQYF,TGTGCCAGCAGTTTTCATTACGAGAAGTTGTCAAGAGAGACCCAGTACTTC
-,TRBJ2-7,TRBV6-5,TRBD2,CASSYSPSGGAYEQYF,TGTGCCAGCAGTTACTCGCCTAGCGGGGGGGCCTACGAGCAGTACTTC
-,TRBJ1-5,TRBV7-8,TRBD1,CASSQLNRGNNQPQHF,TGTGCCAGCAGCCAACTCAACAGGGGTAACAATCAGCCCCAGCATTTT
-,TRBJ1-2,TRBV7-2,TRBD1,CASSLVDRELFGYTF,TGTGCCAGCAGCTTGGTTGACAGGGAATTATTTGGCTACACCTTC
-,TRBJ2-3,TRBV2,-,CASSDPQFGDTQYF,TGTGCCAGCAGTGACCCGCAATTCGGGGATACGCAGTATTTT
-,TRBJ2-7,TRBV7-9,-,CASSLSGIYEQYF,TGTGCCAGCAGCTTATCAGGGATCTACGAGCAGTACTTC
-,TRBJ1-3,TRBV4-1,-,CASSQDPVLATGNTIYF,TGCGCCAGCAGCCAAGATCCGGTCCTAGCTACTGGAAACACCATATATTTT
-,TRBJ2-7,TRBV18,-,CASSPTYEQYF,TGTGCCAGCTCACCTACCTACGAGCAGTACTTC
-,TRBJ2-7,TRBV21-1,-,CASSTPFRHSHEQYF,TGTGCCAGCAGCACTCCATTCCGGCACAGCCACGAGCAGTACTTC
few,TRBJ1-4,TRBV28,-,CASSFRVFATNEKLFF,TGTGCCAGCAGTTTCCGTGTGTTTGCAACTAATGAAAAACTGTTTTTT
-,TRBJ2-7,TRBV4-3,-,CASSLLGGGSYEQYF,TGCGCCAGCAGCCTTCTTGGGGGCGGTAGCTACGAGCAGTACTTC
-,TRBJ2-1,TRBV3-1/TRBV3-2,TRBD1,CASSLRDRGFEQFF,TGTGCCAGCAGCCTCCGGGACAGGGGGTTTGAGCAGTTCTTC
-,TRBJ2-4,TRBV7-2,TRBD1,CASSTRTGDYIQYF,TGTGCCAGCAGCACAAGGACAGGGGACTACATTCAGTACTTC
-,TRBJ1-4,TRBV15,TRBD1,CATSSGGGQGAFATNEKLFF,TGTGCCACCAGCAGCGGTGGGGGACAGGGGGCTTTCGCTACTAATGAAAAACTGTTTTTT
-,TRBJ2-7,TRBV10-3,TRBD2,CAISESGRDEQYF,TGTGCCATCAGTGAGTCGGGGAGGGACGAGCAGTACTTC
-,TRBJ1-5,TRBV2,-,CASSENGQSNQPQHF,TGTGCCAGCAGTGAAAATGGCCAGAGCAATCAGCCCCAGCATTTT
-,TRBJ2-2,TRBV7-9,TRBD2,CASSSGTSGRGNTGELFF,TGTGCCAGCAGCTCTGGGACTAGCGGGAGGGGAAACACCGGGGAGCTGTTTTTT
-,TRBJ2-5,TRBV29-1,TRBD1,CSVTTGVETQYF,TGCAGCGTCACGACAGGGGTAGAGACCCAGTACTTC
-,TRBJ1-2,TRBV6-5,-,CASSYDNGPLQVYTF,TGTGCCAGCAGTTACGACAATGGGCCGCTCCAGGTCTACACCTTC
-,TRBJ2-1,TRBV2,-,CASSETRGNEQFF,TGTGCCAGCAGTGAAACAAGGGGTAATGAGCAGTTCTTC
-,TRBJ2-3,TRBV18,-,CASSPKSGSTDTQYF,TGTGCCAGCTCCCCTAAAAGCGGGAGCACAGATACGCAGTATTTT
-,TRBJ1-5,TRBV5-4,TRBD1,CASSLGGQGQPQHF,TGTGCCAGCAGCTTGGGGGGACAGGGGCAGCCCCAGCATTTT
-,TRBJ2-7,TRBV5-4,-,CASSLPGDEQYF,TGTGCCAGCAGCTTGCCAGGGGACGAGCAGTACTTC
-,TRBJ2-1,TRBV2,-,CASSEARFATGSSYNEQFF,TGTGCCAGCAGTGAAGCGCGCTTTGCGACAGGAAGCTCCTACAATGAGCAGTTCTTC
-,TRBJ2-1,TRBV5-6,-,CASSGGPGAYNEQFF,TGTGCCAGCTCGGGGGGCCCGGGGGCCTACAATGAGCAGTTCTTC